In this sample, the clone carrying this T cell receptor (beta chain) turned up a few times. No antigen is known for it. Every bit of the isolated RNA underwent reverse transcription, so sequencing read expressed TCRB transcripts. Assay: immunoSEQ multiplex PCR; the TCRdb copy retains only in-frame clones and omits some. Of fewer than 900,000 clones in the sample, roughly a sixth were seen once. This sample is drawn from a study of beta chain features in type 1 diabetes. By way of CD45RO/CCR7/CD25/CD127/CD95/CD27, the CD4+ regulatory, stem cell-like memory, central memory and naive cells were sorted. Populations isolated by sorting all had purity greater than 95%. Study-level points and caveats: Any HLA type influence on TCRB rearrangement was left unresolved here. A cDNA-based sequencing approach could over-represent cells with high TCR expression.

This receptor was obtained from a woman aged 18-29 years in good health. Sequenced sample: naive CD4+ T cells from blood.

The CDR3 coding sequence is TGTGCCACCTTACCAAGGGGTGCGTACAATGAGCAGTTCTTC. Translation gives CATLPRGAYNEQFF. V and J are TRBV6-4 and TRBJ2-1; a weak D match, TRBD1 (5 bases). V was cut by 10 bases and J by 4 bases, with 17 bases left in between. Germline V lookup: CDR1 MRHNA, CDR2 SNTAGT. CDR3 length equals 14 residues.